The rows below give T cell receptor beta chains drawn from one sample of a study of neoadjuvant anti-PD-1 for oral cavity cancer. TCRdb's copy holds only in-frame clones and misses some; the assay was immunoSEQ multiplex PCR. This sample has roughly 15,000 clones, with roughly three fifths found just once. The sample in question was PBMCs, obtained before nivolumab (anti-PD-1) treatment. The origin of the receptors is a person aged 40-85 years with oral cavity squamous cell carcinoma. Each CDR3 is given with its conserved first and last residue. The order of the fields is V gene, CDR3 length, D gene, J gene, CDR3 protein. D genes are given only for firm matches.

V: TRBV19; length: 15; D: .; J: TRBJ1-6; CDR3: CASSQAARVGSPLHF
V: TRBV2; length: 14; D: .; J: TRBJ2-2; CDR3: CASSEGGFGGELFF
V: TRBV10-2; length: 12; D: .; J: TRBJ2-7; CDR3: CASTTNLGEQYF
V: TRBV2; length: 15; D: TRBD1; J: TRBJ2-5; CDR3: CASNPTGTARGAQYF
V: TRBV10-3; length: 16; D: TRBD2; J: TRBJ2-3; CDR3: CASGPGLADGTDTQYF
V: TRBV4-1; length: 14; D: .; J: TRBJ2-7; CDR3: CASSQVTRTNEQYF
V: TRBV5-5; length: 14; D: .; J: TRBJ1-1; CDR3: CASSLAGKNTEAFF
V: TRBV7-2; length: 14; D: .; J: TRBJ2-7; CDR3: CASSLGVGVYEQYF
V: TRBV30; length: 13; D: TRBD1; J: TRBJ1-2; CDR3: CACGTANIYGYTF
V: TRBV29-1; length: 11; D: .; J: TRBJ2-3; CDR3: CSVDTTDTQYF
V: TRBV6-6; length: 13; D: .; J: TRBJ2-5; CDR3: CASSQDVQETQYF
V: TRBV6-6; length: 12; D: .; J: TRBJ2-7; CDR3: CASSYHRDEQYF
V: TRBV12-5; length: 15; D: TRBD1; J: TRBJ2-7; CDR3: CASGPGQGMVYEQYF
V: TRBV30; length: 15; D: TRBD2; J: TRBJ2-7; CDR3: CAWSQTSGFHYEQYF
V: TRBV13; length: 17; D: .; J: TRBJ1-3; CDR3: CASSLGSGHFAGNTIYF
V: TRBV5-6; length: 14; D: .; J: TRBJ2-2; CDR3: CASSLPTHTGELFF
V: TRBV9; length: 15; D: .; J: TRBJ2-5; CDR3: CASSVRGGDRETQYF
V: TRBV28; length: 14; D: .; J: TRBJ1-5; CDR3: CASSQFSFNQPQHF
V: TRBV28; length: 14; D: .; J: TRBJ1-4; CDR3: CASTLPGRNEKLFF
V: TRBV28; length: 14; D: .; J: TRBJ1-5; CDR3: CASSLGGSNQPQHF
V: TRBV4-1; length: 15; D: TRBD2; J: TRBJ2-1; CDR3: CASSWGTSGYNEQFF
V: TRBV30; length: 13; D: .; J: TRBJ1-1; CDR3: CACNRDLNTEAFF
V: TRBV2; length: 16; D: .; J: TRBJ2-7; CDR3: CASSGLGPRSSYEQYF
V: TRBV30; length: 15; D: .; J: TRBJ1-5; CDR3: CAWSVGLGGNQPQHF
V: TRBV13; length: 15; D: TRBD2; J: TRBJ2-1; CDR3: CASSVAGASYNEQFF
V: TRBV6-5; length: 15; D: .; J: TRBJ1-2; CDR3: CASSSGTITNYGYTF
V: TRBV27; length: 14; D: TRBD1; J: TRBJ1-4; CDR3: CASSWTGTNEKLFF
V: TRBV5-1; length: 15; D: TRBD1; J: TRBJ2-7; CDR3: CASSDTGVSSYEQYF
V: TRBV6-6; length: 14; D: TRBD1; J: TRBJ1-6; CDR3: CASKAGGYNSPLHF
V: TRBV29-1; length: 12; D: .; J: TRBJ2-2; CDR3: CSLETNTGELFF
V: TRBV9; length: 14; D: TRBD1; J: TRBJ1-2; CDR3: CASSGIQGDYGYTF
V: TRBV19; length: 14; D: TRBD1; J: TRBJ1-1; CDR3: CASSLGQTAAEAFF
V: TRBV5-3; length: 16; D: TRBD2; J: TRBJ2-2; CDR3: CARSLALAGGPGELFF
V: TRBV5-6; length: 14; D: .; J: TRBJ1-4; CDR3: CASSLWGWDEKLFF
V: TRBV5-4; length: 15; D: TRBD2; J: TRBJ2-7; CDR3: CASSLSGVHPYEQYF
V: TRBV19; length: 13; D: .; J: TRBJ2-1; CDR3: CASTRLEGNEQFF
V: TRBV5-4; length: 13; D: .; J: TRBJ1-2; CDR3: CASSLVAVAGYTF
V: TRBV10-2; length: 15; D: .; J: TRBJ2-7; CDR3: CASSIFRTSSYEQYF
V: TRBV4-1; length: 14; D: TRBD2; J: TRBJ2-7; CDR3: CASSQEPGGYEQYF
V: TRBV7-9; length: 13; D: .; J: TRBJ1-5; CDR3: CASSLAGGDPQHF
V: TRBV9; length: 14; D: TRBD1; J: TRBJ2-7; CDR3: CASSTGGASYEQYF
V: TRBV9; length: 14; D: TRBD1; J: TRBJ1-1; CDR3: CASSVGTGGTEAFF
V: TRBV7-3; length: 14; D: .; J: TRBJ1-6; CDR3: CASSSGLSNSPLHF
V: TRBV19; length: 14; D: TRBD1; J: TRBJ1-5; CDR3: CASSTDRVGQPQHF
V: TRBV10-1; length: 12; D: .; J: TRBJ1-4; CDR3: CASTLSNEKLFF
V: TRBV19; length: 14; D: .; J: TRBJ2-2; CDR3: CASTPGRYTGELFF
V: TRBV11-2; length: 17; D: .; J: TRBJ1-5; CDR3: CASSFGRGDLFRQPQHF
V: TRBV5-1; length: 14; D: .; J: TRBJ1-1; CDR3: CASSPSGSTTEAFF
V: TRBV11-2; length: 12; D: .; J: TRBJ1-2; CDR3: CASSLGPYGYTF
V: TRBV6-5; length: 12; D: TRBD1; J: TRBJ2-7; CDR3: CASSPTGSEQYF
V: TRBV7-7; length: 11; D: .; J: TRBJ2-1; CDR3: CASSSGDEQFF
V: TRBV10-1; length: 15; D: .; J: TRBJ2-3; CDR3: CASRETGKSTDTQYF
V: TRBV5-1; length: 14; D: TRBD1; J: TRBJ1-2; CDR3: CASSLEGQGYGYTF